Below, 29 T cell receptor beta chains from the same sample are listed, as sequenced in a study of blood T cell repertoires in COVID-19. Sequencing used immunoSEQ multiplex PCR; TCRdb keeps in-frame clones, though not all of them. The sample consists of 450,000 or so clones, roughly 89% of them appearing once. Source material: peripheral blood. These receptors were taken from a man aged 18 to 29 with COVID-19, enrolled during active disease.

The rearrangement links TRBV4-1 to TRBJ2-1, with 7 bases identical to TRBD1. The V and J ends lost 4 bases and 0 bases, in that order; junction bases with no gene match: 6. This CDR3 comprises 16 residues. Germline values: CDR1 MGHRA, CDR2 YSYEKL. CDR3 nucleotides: TGCGCCAGCAGCCCCCCAGGGGGAGCCTCCTACAATGAGCAGTTCTTC. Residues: CASSPPGGASYNEQFF.

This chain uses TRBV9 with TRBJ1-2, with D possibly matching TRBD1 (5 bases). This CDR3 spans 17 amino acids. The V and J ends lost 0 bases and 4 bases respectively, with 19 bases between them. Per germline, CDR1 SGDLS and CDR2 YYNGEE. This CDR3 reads CASSVVPLQPGIYGYTF. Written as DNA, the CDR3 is TGTGCCAGCAGCGTAGTGCCCCTACAACCAGGGATCTATGGCTACACCTTC.

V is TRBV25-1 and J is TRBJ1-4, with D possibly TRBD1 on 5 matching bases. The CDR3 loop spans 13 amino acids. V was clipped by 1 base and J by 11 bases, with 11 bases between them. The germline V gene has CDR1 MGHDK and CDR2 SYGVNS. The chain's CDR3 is CASSEWDFEKLFF. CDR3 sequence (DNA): TGTGCCAGCAGTGAATGGGACTTTGAGAAACTGTTTTTT. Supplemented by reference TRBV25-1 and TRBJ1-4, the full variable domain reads EADIYQTPRYLVIGTGKKITLECSQTMGHDKMYWYQQDPGMELHLIHYSYGVNSTEKGDLSSESTVSRIRTEHFPLTLESARPSHTSQYLCASSEWDFEKLFFGSGTQLSVL.

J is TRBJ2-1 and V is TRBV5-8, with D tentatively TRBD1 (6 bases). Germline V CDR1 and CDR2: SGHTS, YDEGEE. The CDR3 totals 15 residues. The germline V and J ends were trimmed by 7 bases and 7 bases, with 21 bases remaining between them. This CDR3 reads CASRQGTVISNEQFF. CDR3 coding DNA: TGTGCCAGCCGCCAGGGGACGGTGATCTCTAATGAGCAGTTCTTC.

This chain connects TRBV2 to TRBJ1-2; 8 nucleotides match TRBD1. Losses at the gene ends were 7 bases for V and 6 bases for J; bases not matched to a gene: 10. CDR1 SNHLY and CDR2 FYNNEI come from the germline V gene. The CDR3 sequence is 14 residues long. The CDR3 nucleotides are TGTGCCAGCACCGGGACAGGAAGAAATAATGGCTACACCTTC. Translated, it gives CASTGTGRNNGYTF.

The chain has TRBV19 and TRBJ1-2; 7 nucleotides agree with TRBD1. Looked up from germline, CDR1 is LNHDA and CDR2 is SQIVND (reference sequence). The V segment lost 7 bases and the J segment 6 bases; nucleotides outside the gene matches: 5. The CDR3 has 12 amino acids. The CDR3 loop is CASTKDRDGYTF. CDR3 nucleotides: TGTGCCAGTACCAAAGACAGGGATGGCTACACCTTC.

Written as DNA, the CDR3 is TGTGCCAGCAGCTTAGGTCGGGCCCGGGACAGGGGTGGCTACACCTTC. It is translated as CASSLGRARDRGGYTF. The chain combines TRBV5-4 with TRBJ1-2; TRBD1 matches at 10 bases. Germline CDR1 SGHNT, CDR2 YYREEE (reference sequence). V was clipped by 2 bases and J by 7 bases; unmatched bases: 11. The CDR3 loop spans 16 amino acids.

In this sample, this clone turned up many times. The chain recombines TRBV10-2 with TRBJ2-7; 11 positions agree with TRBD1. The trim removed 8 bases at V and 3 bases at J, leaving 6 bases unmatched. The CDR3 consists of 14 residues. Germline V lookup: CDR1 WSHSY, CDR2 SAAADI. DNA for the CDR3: TGCGCCAGCCAAGGGGGGACAGGGGGCTACGAGCAGTACTTC. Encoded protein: CASQGGTGGYEQYF.

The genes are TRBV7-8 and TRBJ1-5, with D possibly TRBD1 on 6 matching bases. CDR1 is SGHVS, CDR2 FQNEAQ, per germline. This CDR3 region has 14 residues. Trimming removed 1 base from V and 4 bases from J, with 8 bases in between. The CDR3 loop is CASSLGGRNQPQHF. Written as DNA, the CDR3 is TGTGCCAGCAGCTTAGGGGGGCGGAATCAGCCCCAGCATTTT.

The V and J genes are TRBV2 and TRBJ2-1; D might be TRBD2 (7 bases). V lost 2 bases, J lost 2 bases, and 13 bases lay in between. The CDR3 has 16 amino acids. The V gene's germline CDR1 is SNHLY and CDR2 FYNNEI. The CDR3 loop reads CASSERGAKTYNEQFF. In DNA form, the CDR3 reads TGTGCCAGCAGTGAACGGGGGGCGAAAACCTACAATGAGCAGTTCTTC.

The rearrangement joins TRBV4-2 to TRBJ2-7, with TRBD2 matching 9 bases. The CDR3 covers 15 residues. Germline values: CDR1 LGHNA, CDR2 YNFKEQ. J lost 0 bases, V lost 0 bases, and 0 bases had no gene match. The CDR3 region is CASSQERGGSYEQYF. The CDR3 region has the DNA TGTGCCAGCAGCCAAGAGCGGGGGGGCTCCTACGAGCAGTACTTC.

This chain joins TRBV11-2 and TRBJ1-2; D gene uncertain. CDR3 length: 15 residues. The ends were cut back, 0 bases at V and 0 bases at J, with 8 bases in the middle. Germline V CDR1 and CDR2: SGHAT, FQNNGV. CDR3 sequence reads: CASSLETAPNYGYTF. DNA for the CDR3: TGTGCCAGCAGCTTAGAAACAGCCCCTAACTATGGCTACACCTTC.

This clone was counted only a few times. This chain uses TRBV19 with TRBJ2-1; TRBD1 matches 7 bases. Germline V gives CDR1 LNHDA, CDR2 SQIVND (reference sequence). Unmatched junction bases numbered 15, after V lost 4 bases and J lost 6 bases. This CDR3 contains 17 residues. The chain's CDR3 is CASSTNPPGGVGNEQFF. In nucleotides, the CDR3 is TGTGCCAGTAGTACCAACCCCCCAGGGGGTGTCGGCAATGAGCAGTTCTTC.

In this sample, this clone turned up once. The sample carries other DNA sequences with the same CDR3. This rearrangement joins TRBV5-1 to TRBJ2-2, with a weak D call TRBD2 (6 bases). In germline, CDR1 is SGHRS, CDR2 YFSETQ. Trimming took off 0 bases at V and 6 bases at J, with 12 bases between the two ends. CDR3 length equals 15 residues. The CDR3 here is CASSLDGGPPGELFF. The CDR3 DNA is TGCGCCAGCAGCTTGGATGGAGGGCCGCCCGGGGAGCTGTTTTTT.

CDR3: CASGAGINEKLFF. Written as DNA, the CDR3 is TGTGCCAGCGGGGCGGGAATTAATGAAAAACTGTTTTTT. J is TRBJ1-4 and V is TRBV2; D might be TRBD1 (5 bases). The CDR3 runs to 13 residues. V lost 8 bases, J lost 4 bases, and 11 bases lay in between. Germline V gives CDR1 SNHLY, CDR2 FYNNEI.

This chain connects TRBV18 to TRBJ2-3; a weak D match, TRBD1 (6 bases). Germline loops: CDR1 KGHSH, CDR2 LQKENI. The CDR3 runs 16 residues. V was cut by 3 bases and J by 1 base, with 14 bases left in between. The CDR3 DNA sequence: TGTGCCAGCTCACCTCCAGGGGTCGGCCGCACAGATACGCAGTATTTT. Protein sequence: CASSPPGVGRTDTQYF.

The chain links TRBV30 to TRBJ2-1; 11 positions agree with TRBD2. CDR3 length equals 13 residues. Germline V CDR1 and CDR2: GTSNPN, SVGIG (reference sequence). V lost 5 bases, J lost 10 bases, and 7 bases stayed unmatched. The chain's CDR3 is CAWGLAGGVEQFF. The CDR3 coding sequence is TGTGCCTGGGGGCTAGCGGGAGGCGTAGAGCAGTTCTTC.

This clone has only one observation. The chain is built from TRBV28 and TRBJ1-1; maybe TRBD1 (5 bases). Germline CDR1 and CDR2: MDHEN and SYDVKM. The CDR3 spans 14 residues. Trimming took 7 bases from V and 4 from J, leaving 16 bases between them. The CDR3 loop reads CASIKGRQTTEAFF. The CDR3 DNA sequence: TGTGCCAGCATTAAAGGTCGACAGACCACTGAAGCTTTCTTT. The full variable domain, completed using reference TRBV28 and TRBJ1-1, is DVKVTQSSRYLVKRTGEKVFLECVQDMDHENMFWYRQDPGLGLRLIYFSYDVKMKEKGDIPEGYSVSREKKERFSLILESASTNQTSMYLCASIKGRQTTEAFFGQGTRLTVV.

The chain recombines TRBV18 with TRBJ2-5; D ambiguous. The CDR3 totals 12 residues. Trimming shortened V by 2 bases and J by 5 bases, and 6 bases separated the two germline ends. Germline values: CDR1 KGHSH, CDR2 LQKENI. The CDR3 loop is CASSPEAETQYF. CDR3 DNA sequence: TGTGCCAGCTCACCAGAGGCGGAGACCCAGTACTTC. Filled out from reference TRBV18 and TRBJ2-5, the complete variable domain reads NAGVMQNPRHLVRRRGQEARLRCSPMKGHSHVYWYRQLPEEGLKFMVYLQKENIIDESGMPKERFSAEFPKEGPSILRIQQVVRGDSAAYFCASSPEAETQYFGPGTRLLVL.

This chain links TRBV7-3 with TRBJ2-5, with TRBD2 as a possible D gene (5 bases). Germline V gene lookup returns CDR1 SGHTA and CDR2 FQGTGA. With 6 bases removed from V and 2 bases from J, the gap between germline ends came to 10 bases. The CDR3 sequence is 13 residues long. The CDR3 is CASSLRVQETQYF. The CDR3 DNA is TGTGCCAGCAGTCTGAGGGTGCAAGAGACCCAGTACTTC.

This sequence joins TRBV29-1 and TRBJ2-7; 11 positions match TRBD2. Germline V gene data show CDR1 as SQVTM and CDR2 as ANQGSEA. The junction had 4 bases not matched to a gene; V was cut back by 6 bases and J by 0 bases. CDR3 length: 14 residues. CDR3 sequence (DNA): TGCAGCGTGGCCGGGACTAGCGGCTCCTACGAGCAGTACTTC. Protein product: CSVAGTSGSYEQYF.

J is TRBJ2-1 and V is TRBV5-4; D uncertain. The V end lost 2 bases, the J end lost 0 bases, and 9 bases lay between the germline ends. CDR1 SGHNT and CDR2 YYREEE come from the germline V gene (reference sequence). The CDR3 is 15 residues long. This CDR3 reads CASSFSFPSYNEQFF. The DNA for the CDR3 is TGTGCCAGCAGCTTTTCGTTTCCCTCCTACAATGAGCAGTTCTTC.

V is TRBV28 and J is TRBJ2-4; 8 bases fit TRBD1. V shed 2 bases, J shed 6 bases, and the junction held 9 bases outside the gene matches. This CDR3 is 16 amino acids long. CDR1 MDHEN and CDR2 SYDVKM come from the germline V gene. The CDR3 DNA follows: TGTGCCAGCAGTTTACCCACAGGGGGGCGAGGAAACATTCAGTACTTC. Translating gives CASSLPTGGRGNIQYF.

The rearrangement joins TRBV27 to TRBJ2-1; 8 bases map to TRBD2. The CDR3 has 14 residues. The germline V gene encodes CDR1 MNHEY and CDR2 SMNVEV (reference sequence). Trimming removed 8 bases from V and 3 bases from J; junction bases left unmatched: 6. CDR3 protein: CASEAGAGYNEQFF. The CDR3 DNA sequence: TGTGCCAGCGAAGCGGGAGCCGGCTACAATGAGCAGTTCTTC.

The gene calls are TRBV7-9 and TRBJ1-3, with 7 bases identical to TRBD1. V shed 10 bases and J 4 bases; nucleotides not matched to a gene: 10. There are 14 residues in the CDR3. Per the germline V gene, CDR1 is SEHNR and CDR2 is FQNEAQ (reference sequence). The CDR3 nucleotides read TGTGCCACCCTCAGGGGGAAAGCAGGAAACACCATATATTTT. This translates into CATLRGKAGNTIYF.

For the CDR3, the DNA is TGTGCCATCAGACAAACGCAGGGTTATGAGCAGTTCTTC. Its translation is CAIRQTQGYEQFF. The rearrangement links TRBV10-3 to TRBJ2-1; weak D call: TRBD1 (5 bases). Germline assignment: CDR1 ENHRY and CDR2 SYGVKD. The CDR3 is 13 amino acids. With 6 bases removed from V and 8 bases from J, the gap between germline ends came to 14 bases.

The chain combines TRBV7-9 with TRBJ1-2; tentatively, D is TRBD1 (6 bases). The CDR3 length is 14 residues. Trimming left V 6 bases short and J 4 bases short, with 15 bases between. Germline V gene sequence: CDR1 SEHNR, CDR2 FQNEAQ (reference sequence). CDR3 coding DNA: TGTGCCAGCAGAGCCACAGGGTCCGGCTATGGCTACACCTTC. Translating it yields CASRATGSGYGYTF. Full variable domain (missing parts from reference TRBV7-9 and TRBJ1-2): DTGVSQNPRHKITKRGQNVTFRCDPISEHNRLYWYRQTLGQGPEFLTYFQNEAQLEKSRLLSDRFSAERPKGSFSTLEIQRTEQGDSAMYLCASRATGSGYGYTFGSGTRLTVV.

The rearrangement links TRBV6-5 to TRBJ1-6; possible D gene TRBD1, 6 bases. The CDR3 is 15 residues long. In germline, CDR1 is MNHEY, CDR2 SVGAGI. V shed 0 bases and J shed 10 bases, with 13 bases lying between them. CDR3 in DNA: TGTGCCAGCAGTTACTCCGGGACAATTGGGTCACCCCTCCACTTT. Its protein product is CASSYSGTIGSPLHF.

CDR3 sequence reads: CASSPTGDSNQPQHF. The CDR3 DNA reads TGTGCCAGCTCCCCGACGGGGGATAGCAATCAGCCCCAGCATTTT. The V and J genes are TRBV18 and TRBJ1-5, with D perhaps TRBD1 (5 bases). Germline CDR1 and CDR2: KGHSH and LQKENI. With 6 bases removed from V and 0 bases from J, the gap between germline ends came to 12 bases. The CDR3 has 15 residues.